A selection of T cell receptor beta chains follows, all from one sample in a study of control samples from healthy donors and cancer patients. This table comes from immunoSEQ multiplex PCR, and its TCRdb copy is limited to in-frame clones, with some not included. The sample has about 120,000 clones, approximately 90% seen once; the top ten hold roughly 2.5%. Sequenced: blood. These receptors came from an older woman in good health. CDR3s include the opening cysteine and the closing phenylalanine or tryptophan. A D gene is named only where the DNA matches it firmly. The listing skips clone size in some rows; elsewhere it reads once, few, many or a size class.

V gene,D gene,clone size,J gene,CDR3 protein,CDR3 DNA
TRBV7-9,.,.,TRBJ1-2,CASSRDSNGYTF,TGTGCCAGCAGCCGGGACTCGAATGGCTACACCTTC
TRBV9,.,.,TRBJ2-5,CASSVGRDSRGEETQYF,TGTGCCAGCAGCGTGGGTAGGGACTCTCGGGGAGAAGAGACCCAGTACTTC
TRBV3-1/TRBV3-2,.,.,TRBJ2-5,CASSRSLETQYF,TGTGCCAGCAGCCGATCCTTGGAGACCCAGTACTTC
TRBV24-1,.,.,TRBJ1-2,CATSERGLGGYTF,TGTGCCACCAGTGAGAGGGGTTTGGGTGGCTACACCTTC
TRBV29-1,TRBD1,.,TRBJ1-1,CSATGGTEAFF,TGCAGCGCGACAGGGGGTACTGAAGCTTTCTTT
TRBV5-4,.,.,TRBJ2-3,CASSFSRVADTQYF,TGTGCCAGCAGCTTTTCTAGAGTAGCAGATACGCAGTATTTT
TRBV6-5,TRBD1,.,TRBJ1-2,CASSWGTGGYGYTF,TGTGCCAGCAGTTGGGGGACAGGGGGCTATGGCTACACCTTC
TRBV24-1,.,.,TRBJ1-5,CATSEAGTGKNQPQHF,TGTGCCACCAGTGAAGCCGGGACGGGTAAGAATCAGCCCCAGCATTTT
TRBV3-1/TRBV3-2,.,.,TRBJ1-1,CASSLATGVTEAFF,TGTGCCAGCAGCCTTGCCACGGGGGTAACTGAAGCTTTCTTT
TRBV5-4,.,.,TRBJ1-6,CASSLARTVSTPLHF,TGTGCCAGCAGCTTGGCCAGGACGGTATCAACACCCCTCCACTTT
TRBV27,TRBD1,.,TRBJ2-2,CASRKLDRGTGELFF,TGTGCCAGCAGGAAACTGGACAGGGGCACCGGGGAGCTGTTTTTT
TRBV9,TRBD1,.,TRBJ2-1,CASSVGDRGYNEQFF,TGTGCCAGCAGCGTAGGGGACAGGGGTTACAATGAGCAGTTCTTC
TRBV7-2,.,.,TRBJ1-5,CASSLRMGVSNQPQHF,TGTGCCAGCAGCCTTAGAATGGGAGTAAGCAATCAGCCCCAGCATTTT
TRBV6-4,TRBD1,.,TRBJ2-7,CPGQAHSYEQYF,TGTCCAGGACAGGCCCATTCCTACGAGCAGTACTTC
TRBV4-2,TRBD2,.,TRBJ2-7,CASSPKRGSGGDPDEQYF,TGTGCCAGCAGCCCAAAGAGGGGCAGCGGGGGGGATCCGGACGAGCAGTACTTC
TRBV6-1,.,.,TRBJ2-2,CASSETGIGSGELFF,TGTGCCAGCAGTGAAACAGGGATAGGGTCCGGGGAGCTGTTTTTT
TRBV4-2,.,once,TRBJ2-5,CASSQDFDRKETQYF,TGTGCCAGCAGCCAAGATTTTGACAGGAAAGAGACCCAGTACTTC
TRBV6-2/TRBV6-3,.,.,TRBJ2-7,CASSYRFFAVTYEQYF,TGTGCCAGCAGTTACCGCTTCTTTGCCGTCACCTACGAGCAGTACTTC
TRBV5-1,TRBD1,.,TRBJ2-6,CASSSAGQGAAWGANVLTF,TGCGCCAGCAGCTCCGCGGGACAGGGGGCTGCGTGGGGGGCCAACGTCCTGACTTTC
TRBV7-3,.,.,TRBJ2-2,CASSFAGGELFF,TGTGCCAGCAGCTTCGCAGGCGGGGAGCTGTTTTTT
TRBV27,.,.,TRBJ2-7,CASSSSDSRSSYEQYF,TGTGCCAGCAGTTCCTCTGACTCAAGGAGCTCCTACGAGCAGTACTTC
TRBV5-6,TRBD2,.,TRBJ2-1,CASSSGLAVNEQFF,TGTGCCAGCAGCTCCGGACTAGCGGTCAATGAGCAGTTCTTC
TRBV7-2,TRBD1,once,TRBJ2-3,CASSLLGQAADTQYF,TGTGCCAGCAGCTTACTGGGACAGGCGGCGGATACGCAGTATTTT
TRBV6-2/TRBV6-3,.,.,TRBJ1-2,CASSSGDYGYTF,TGTGCCAGCAGTTCAGGGGATTATGGCTACACCTTC
TRBV11-2,.,.,TRBJ1-1,CASSYNGGTEAFF,TGTGCCAGCAGCTACAACGGGGGCACTGAAGCTTTCTTT
TRBV2,.,.,TRBJ1-2,CASYGGRYGYTF,TGTGCCAGCTATGGGGGGCGCTATGGCTACACCTTC
TRBV7-2,.,once,TRBJ1-1,CASSARRAPGAEAFF,TGTGCCAGCAGCGCCAGGCGCGCCCCCGGGGCTGAAGCTTTCTTT
TRBV6-1,.,.,TRBJ2-7,CASSEMDRSYEQYF,TGTGCCAGCAGTGAGATGGACAGATCCTACGAGCAGTACTTC
TRBV3-1/TRBV3-2,.,.,TRBJ2-2,CASSPEGGPGELFF,TGTGCCAGCAGCCCGGAGGGGGGCCCCGGGGAGCTGTTTTTT
TRBV19,.,.,TRBJ2-1,CASSISSGPYNEQFF,TGTGCCAGTAGTATTAGTAGCGGACCCTACAATGAGCAGTTCTTC